This T cell receptor (beta chain) was found in a study of stem cell transplantation in POMP-related autoinflammatory disease. Overall study findings and caveats: Unique TRB V-J gene pairings were limited in number in patients with PRAID. Across all analyzed T-cell subsets, patients with PRAID tended toward reduced diversity and increased clonality.

CDR3 size: 14 residues. The germline gives CDR1 MDHEN, CDR2 SYDVKM. V gave up 11 bases and J gave up 3 bases, with 20 bases separating them. Measured with immunoSEQ multiplex PCR; TCRdb has only the in-frame clones, and not every one. The sample includes some 29,000 clones, about 90% of them seen just once. Prominent immunodeficiency with autoinflammation defined PRAID. Turning to this clone: The antigen remains undetermined.

Sequencing used CD4+ T cells from PBMCs, obtained before stem cell transplantation. The sequence came from a human donor with POMP-related autoinflammation and immune dysregulation (PRAID). The rearrangement uses TRBV28 and TRBJ2-7; tentative D call: TRBD2 (5 bases). CDR3 region: CAVSRAGLDYEQYF. The DNA of the CDR3 is TGTGCCGTGTCGCGGGCAGGTCTCGACTACGAGCAGTACTTC. The variable domain in full, completed from reference TRBV28 and TRBJ2-7, reads DVKVTQSSRYLVKRTGEKVFLECVQDMDHENMFWYRQDPGLGLRLIYFSYDVKMKEKGDIPEGYSVSREKKERFSLILESASTNQTSMYLCAVSRAGLDYEQYFGPGTRLTVT.